The 5 T cell receptor beta chains below all came from one sample that was sequenced in a study of blood T cell repertoires in COVID-19. Only in-frame clones appear in the TCRdb table, and some are missing; sequencing was by immunoSEQ multiplex PCR. The profile shows 350,000 to 550,000 clones, over 75% of them singletons. The sample was PBMCs or T cells enriched from blood (not recorded which). Receptor source: a young man who had recovered from COVID-19.

The rearrangement uses TRBV30 and TRBJ1-5; TRBD1 agrees at 9 bases. Germline V gene sequence: CDR1 GTSNPN, CDR2 SVGIG (reference sequence). J lost 7 bases, V lost 5 bases, and 6 bases had no gene match. The CDR3 loop spans 13 amino acids. CDR3 sequence (DNA): TGTGCCTGGGGAGGACAGGGGACCCAGCCCCAGCATTTT. Amino acid sequence: CAWGGQGTQPQHF.

The chain is built from TRBV18 and TRBJ2-5; 7 bases agree with TRBD2. V dropped 1 base and J dropped 5; count of bases not matched to a gene: 4. This CDR3 region has 14 residues. Germline CDR1 and CDR2: KGHSH and LQKENI. The CDR3 region has the DNA TGTGCCAGCTCACCACAAGGGGAGGGTGAGACCCAGTACTTC. Amino acid sequence: CASSPQGEGETQYF. Combining the CDR3 with reference TRBV18 and TRBJ2-5 gives the whole variable domain NAGVMQNPRHLVRRRGQEARLRCSPMKGHSHVYWYRQLPEEGLKFMVYLQKENIIDESGMPKERFSAEFPKEGPSILRIQQVVRGDSAAYFCASSPQGEGETQYFGPGTRLLVL.

The chain recombines TRBV5-1 with TRBJ2-3, with D possibly matching TRBD2 (5 bases). The length of the CDR3 is 17 residues. Germline CDR1 and CDR2: SGHRS and YFSETQ. V was trimmed by 3 bases and J by 1 base, leaving 18 bases between them. The CDR3 protein is CASSSGSQLQRTDTQYF. The CDR3 DNA reads as TGCGCCAGCAGCTCGGGAAGTCAGCTCCAGCGCACAGATACGCAGTATTTT.

This rearrangement joins TRBV5-8 to TRBJ2-7, with 9 bases fitting TRBD1. The CDR3 loop spans 16 amino acids. V was pared by 0 bases and J by 2 bases, with 6 bases of the junction left unmatched. Per the germline V gene, CDR1 is SGHTS and CDR2 is YDEGEE. CDR3 sequence reads: CASSLAGTGWAYEQYF. The CDR3 region has the DNA TGTGCCAGCAGCTTGGCCGGGACAGGGTGGGCCTACGAGCAGTACTTC.

This clone occurred many times. The chain employs TRBV9 and TRBJ1-1; 7 nucleotides align to TRBD1. The trim removed 0 bases at V and 0 bases at J, leaving 8 bases unmatched. Germline V gene data show CDR1 as SGDLS and CDR2 as YYNGEE. This CDR3 is 17 amino acids long. The CDR3 here is CASSVGTGYNMNTEAFF. CDR3 coding DNA: TGTGCCAGCAGCGTAGGGACAGGTTATAATATGAACACTGAAGCTTTCTTT.